What follows are 20 T cell receptor beta chains derived from one specimen sequenced in a study of T cells after yellow fever vaccination. Via MiXCR, TCRdb re-called the 5' RACE reads, giving one row per CDR3 protein. The sample includes 120,000 or so distinct CDR3 sequences, 13% to 15% of them seen just once. The sample here was CD8+ T cells sorted from PBMCs, taken 5 days after the yellow fever booster vaccination. Receptor source: a man younger than 30 who received the YFV17D yellow fever vaccine.

The J gene is TRBJ2-1, the V gene TRBV11-2; 8 bases line up with TRBD2. Unmatched junction bases numbered 4, after V lost 1 base and J lost 2 bases. Germline assignment: CDR1 SGHAT and CDR2 FQNNGV. CDR3 length: 16 residues. The CDR3 nucleotides read TGTGCCAGCAGCTTAGGCGGGGGGAGCCCCTACAATGAGCAGTTCTTC. Translation gives CASSLGGGSPYNEQFF.

The genes are TRBV27 and TRBJ1-2, with D unclear. CDR3 size: 15 residues. Trimming cost V 5 bases and J 4 bases, with 17 bases left between them. Germline V gives CDR1 MNHEY, CDR2 SMNVEV (reference sequence). The CDR3 is CASSPGRSSSYGYTF. The CDR3 nucleotides read TGTGCCAGCAGTCCAGGACGGTCAAGTTCCTATGGCTACACCTTC.

This clonotype was counted between two and nine times. V and J are TRBV6-1 and TRBJ2-7, with 7 bases identical to TRBD1. J gave up 1 base and V 2 bases, and 5 bases lay outside the gene matches. Germline-derived CDR1 and CDR2 are MNHNS and SASEGT. The CDR3 spans 15 residues. The CDR3 DNA reads as TGTGCCAGCAGTGAATCCGGGACAGTATCCTACGAGCAGTACGTC. Translating gives CASSESGTVSYEQYV.

V and J are TRBV6-5 and TRBJ1-6; D ambiguous. Trimming took off 3 bases at V and 5 bases at J, with 8 bases between the two ends. Looked up from germline, CDR1 is MNHEY and CDR2 is SVGAGI. CDR3 size: 14 residues. The CDR3 loop is CASSYFGDNSPLHF. The CDR3 coding sequence is TGTGCCAGCAGTTATTTTGGAGATAATTCACCCCTCCACTTT.

This clonotype was seen a few times. The chain employs TRBV27 and TRBJ2-1, with a weak D call TRBD2 (5 bases). Germline assignment: CDR1 MNHEY and CDR2 SMNVEV (reference sequence). Trimming pared 3 bases from V and 5 bases from J, leaving 14 bases between. This CDR3 has 15 residues. In DNA, the CDR3 is TGTGCCAGCAGTTTGGTAAGCGGATCAAACAATGAGCAGTTCTTC. Its translation is CASSLVSGSNNEQFF.

This clonotype was detected ten times or more. This chain uses TRBV4-2 with TRBJ1-5; D possibly corresponds to TRBD1 (6 bases). The CDR3 extends over 14 amino acids. Germline CDR1 is LGHNA and CDR2 is YNFKEQ. The germline V and J ends were trimmed by 4 bases and 2 bases, with 9 bases remaining between them. The chain's CDR3 is CASSPRGGNQPQHF. The DNA of the CDR3 is TGTGCCAGCAGCCCGAGGGGGGGCAATCAGCCCCAGCATTTT.

V and J are TRBV6-4 and TRBJ2-7; 9 bases line up with TRBD1. Trimming took 0 bases from V and 6 from J; bases not matched to a gene: 0. Germline-derived CDR1 and CDR2 are MRHNA and SNTAGT. The CDR3 is 13 residues long. The CDR3 sequence is CASSDSDRGEQYF. The CDR3 DNA sequence: TGTGCCAGCAGTGACTCGGACAGGGGCGAGCAGTACTTC.

This clonotype came up many times. The V gene is TRBV20-1, the J gene TRBJ2-7, with D perhaps TRBD1 or TRBD2 (5 bases each). The ends were cut back, 4 bases at V and 2 bases at J, with 9 bases in the middle. Looked up from germline, CDR1 is DFQATT and CDR2 is SNEGSKA (reference sequence). The CDR3 is 12 amino acids. This chain's CDR3 is CSANRGTYEQYV. Written as DNA, the CDR3 is TGCAGTGCTAACCGGGGCACCTACGAGCAGTACGTC.

A few counts support this clonotype. The V gene is TRBV4-3, the J gene TRBJ1-2; TRBD1 matches 8 bases. The CDR3 has 15 residues. V lost 0 bases, J lost 8 bases, and 8 bases stayed unmatched. Germline CDR1 and CDR2: LGHNA and YSLEER. CDR3 loop: CASSQDLRGRMGYTF. CDR3 bases: TGCGCCAGCAGCCAAGATCTCAGGGGGCGGATGGGCTACACCTTC.

The rearrangement links TRBV27 to TRBJ2-2; either TRBD1 or TRBD2 may fit D (6 bases each). This CDR3 is built from 14 residues. The V gene's germline CDR1 is MNHEY and CDR2 SMNVEV (reference sequence). V was shortened by 7 bases and J by 5 bases, with 14 bases between the two germline ends. In DNA form, the CDR3 reads TGTGCCAGCAACGTCTTAGGGGGGACCGGGGAGCTGTTTTTT. Amino acids: CASNVLGGTGELFF.

The chain combines TRBV29-1 with TRBJ2-5; 11 bases align to TRBD2. This CDR3 is 15 amino acids long. Germline assignment: CDR1 SQVTM and CDR2 ANQGSEA. With 4 bases clipped from V and 2 bases from J, the junction kept 6 bases outside the gene matches. The CDR3, as DNA: TGCAGCGTTGCCCGCCTAGCGGGGGGACAAGAGACCCAGTACTTC. This translates into CSVARLAGGQETQYF.

This clonotype was seen many times. This rearrangement joins TRBV30 to TRBJ2-1; 9 nucleotides line up with TRBD2. CDR3 length equals 15 residues. The trim removed 7 bases at V and 5 bases at J, leaving 12 bases unmatched. Germline V CDR1 and CDR2: GTSNPN, SVGIG (reference sequence). CDR3 DNA sequence: TGTGCCTCCGCGGCGGGGGCGGGGGGGCACAATGAGCAGTTCTTC. Amino acid sequence: CASAAGAGGHNEQFF.

Only a few counts were recorded for this clonotype. This chain connects TRBV5-5 to TRBJ2-7; perhaps TRBD1 as D (5 bases). The germline V gene encodes CDR1 SGHKS and CDR2 YYEKEE (reference sequence). The CDR3 is 15 residues long. Trimming pared 0 bases from V and 3 bases from J, leaving 13 bases between. This CDR3 reads CASSLEVRAHYEQYV. CDR3 sequence (DNA): TGTGCCAGCAGCTTGGAAGTCAGGGCCCACTACGAGCAGTACGTC.

This clonotype was recorded at least ten times. The chain couples TRBV20-1 to TRBJ2-3; D uncertain. Trimming stripped 2 bases from V and 7 bases from J, with 7 bases between. The CDR3 runs to 11 residues. Germline lookup yields CDR1 DFQATT and CDR2 SNEGSKA (reference sequence). The CDR3 sequence: CSARSWNTQYF. CDR3 in DNA: TGCAGTGCTAGATCCTGGAATACGCAGTATTTT.

J is TRBJ2-7 and V is TRBV11-2; D ambiguous. V was pared by 1 base and J by 1 base, with 11 bases between. The CDR3 contains 15 residues. Germline CDR1 SGHAT, CDR2 FQNNGV. DNA of the CDR3: TGTGCCAGCAGCTTAGTGGTTCCCCGGTCCTACGAGCAGTACTTC. It encodes CASSLVVPRSYEQYF.

The chain couples TRBV20-1 to TRBJ1-2, with TRBD1 identical over 9 bases. The CDR3 extends over 11 amino acids. Germline CDR1 reads DFQATT; CDR2 reads SNEGSKA (reference sequence). The CDR3, as DNA: TGCAGGCTTCGGACAGGGGATGGCTACACCTTC. Translating gives CRLRTGDGYTF.

This rearrangement joins TRBV13 to TRBJ2-3; D remains unclear. CDR1 is PRHDT and CDR2 is FYEKMQ in the germline V gene (reference sequence). The germline V and J ends were trimmed by 1 base and 2 bases, with 4 bases remaining between them. The CDR3 runs 13 residues. Here the CDR3 reads CASSLDNTDTQYF. Written as DNA, the CDR3 is TGTGCCAGCAGCTTAGACAACACAGATACGCAGTATTTT.

This clonotype has a single count. The V call is TRBV4-3, the J call TRBJ1-1, with 10 nucleotides matching TRBD1. The CDR3 length is 17 residues. Trimming at V came to 2 bases and at J to 0 bases, leaving 6 bases not matched to a gene. The germline V gene encodes CDR1 LGHNA and CDR2 YSLEER. The CDR3 loop reads CASSQIWTGGLNTEAFF. CDR3 coding DNA: TGCGCCAGCAGCCAAATATGGACAGGGGGACTGAACACTGAAGCTTTCTTT.

The chain combines TRBV15 with TRBJ1-4, with D unclear. V was trimmed by 0 bases and J by 8 bases, leaving 10 bases between them. This CDR3 contains 14 residues. Germline V gene data show CDR1 as LNHNV and CDR2 as YYDKDF (reference sequence). CDR3 loop: CATSRERRSEKLFF. For the CDR3, the DNA is TGTGCCACCAGCAGAGAGAGGAGGAGCGAAAAACTGTTTTTT.

The rearrangement links TRBV9 to TRBJ1-3; possibly TRBD1 for D (5 bases). V was clipped by 0 bases and J by 3 bases, with 7 bases between them. This CDR3 is 14 amino acids long. CDR1 SGDLS and CDR2 YYNGEE come from the germline V gene. The CDR3 region is CASSVVGDGNTIYF. The CDR3 DNA reads TGTGCCAGCAGCGTAGTAGGGGATGGAAACACCATATATTTT.